This T cell receptor beta chain was identified in a study of cytomegalovirus exposure and HLA in healthy donors. Trimming stripped 0 bases from V and 0 bases from J, with 2 bases between. The CDR3 runs 13 residues. CDR1 is SNHLY and CDR2 is FYNNEI in the germline V gene. Profiling relied on immunoSEQ multiplex PCR, and the TCRdb table lists in-frame clones only, not all of them. The table includes roughly 300,000 clones, roughly nine tenths detected once. This clone was seen a handful of times. The sequencing input was PBMCs. The TCR was taken from a woman in her thirties in good health and CMV-seropositive. The chain couples TRBV2 to TRBJ1-1; D call uncertain. The CDR3 sequence: CASSEALNTEAFF. The CDR3 DNA reads as TGTGCCAGCAGTGAAGCCCTGAACACTGAAGCTTTCTTT.